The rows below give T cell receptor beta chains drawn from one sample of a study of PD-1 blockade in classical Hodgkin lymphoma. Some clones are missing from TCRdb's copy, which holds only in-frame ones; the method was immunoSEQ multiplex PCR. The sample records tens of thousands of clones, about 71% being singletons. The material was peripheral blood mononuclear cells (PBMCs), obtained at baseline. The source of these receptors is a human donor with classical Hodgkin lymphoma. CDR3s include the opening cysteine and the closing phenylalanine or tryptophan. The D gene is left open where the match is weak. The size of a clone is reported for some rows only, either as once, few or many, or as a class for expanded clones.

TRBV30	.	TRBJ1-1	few	TGTGCCTGCCATCACAGGGTCCGTAACACTGAAGCTTTCTTT	CACHHRVRNTEAFF
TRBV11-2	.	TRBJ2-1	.	TGTGCCAGCAGCGATTGGGACATCTACAATGAGCAGTTCTTC	CASSDWDIYNEQFF
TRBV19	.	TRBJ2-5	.	TGTGCCTTGTTAAGGGGCGCGTGGGAGACCCAGTACTTC	CALLRGAWETQYF
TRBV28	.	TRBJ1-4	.	TGTGCCAGCAGTTACGAGGGAACAACTAATGAAAAACTGTTTTTT	CASSYEGTTNEKLFF
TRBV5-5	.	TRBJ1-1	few	TGTGCCAGCAGCTTGGACGTAGTAAACACTGAAGCTTTCTTT	CASSLDVVNTEAFF
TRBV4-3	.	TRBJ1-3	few	TGCGCCAGCAGCCAAGATCGGGGGGGCTCTGGAAACACCATATATTTT	CASSQDRGGSGNTIYF
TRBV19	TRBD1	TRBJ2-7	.	TGTGCCAGTAGTATTATAGGGACAGGGCACTACGAGCAGTACTTC	CASSIIGTGHYEQYF
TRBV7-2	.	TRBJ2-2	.	TGTGCCAGCAGCTTAGCGGGGGCTAACACCGGGGAGCTGTTTTTT	CASSLAGANTGELFF
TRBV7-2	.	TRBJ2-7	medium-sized	TGTGCCAGCAGCTTAATCCAGCTCTACGAGCAGTACTTC	CASSLIQLYEQYF
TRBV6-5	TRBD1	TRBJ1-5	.	TGTGCCAGCAGTTACGACGACAGGGTGGGTCAGCCCCAGCATTTT	CASSYDDRVGQPQHF
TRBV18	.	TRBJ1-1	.	TGTGCCAGCTCACTAAGCGTACAGGGCACTGAAGCTTTCTTT	CASSLSVQGTEAFF
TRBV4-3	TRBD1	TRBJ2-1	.	TGCGCCAGCAGCCAAGGGACAGGGGAGAATGAGCAGTTCTTC	CASSQGTGENEQFF
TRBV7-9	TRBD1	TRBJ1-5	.	TGTGCCAGCAGCTTAGGCGGGACAGGGATGGGCAATCAGCCCCAGCATTTT	CASSLGGTGMGNQPQHF
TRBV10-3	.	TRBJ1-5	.	TGTGCCATCAGTGATCTGTCAGGGTCGGGGCCCCAGCATTTT	CAISDLSGSGPQHF
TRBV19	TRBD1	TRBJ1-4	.	TGTGCCAGTAGCACCAGACAGGGACCGCAAAAACTGTTTTTT	CASSTRQGPQKLFF
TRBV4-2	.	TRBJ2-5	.	TGTGCCAGCAGCCAAGATTGGGAGGAGACCCAGTACTTC	CASSQDWEETQYF